The entry below gives a single TCR beta chain sequence along with its context. Its antigen is not known. Germline CDR1 reads MNHEY; CDR2 reads SVGAGI. V was trimmed by 8 bases and J by 4 bases, leaving 17 bases between them. This CDR3 contains 14 residues. This sample was included in a study of cytomegalovirus exposure and HLA in healthy donors. Findings and limits, study-wide: Testing in vitro showed a few CMV-associated chains specific for CMV antigens. The classifier, whose performance was assessed in both the original and validation cohorts, reportedly diagnosed cytomegalovirus status with high specificity and sensitivity.

PCR was performed using 60 Vbeta and 13 Jbeta primers. TCRdb's table, derived via immunoSEQ multiplex PCR, lists solely in-frame clones and lacks some. The sample holds 95,000 to 150,000 clones; approximately 87% are singletons and the top ten take 20%. This sequence was found in a young man in good health and CMV-seropositive. The specimen was PBMCs. The V gene is TRBV6-5, the J gene TRBJ1-2, with D tentatively TRBD1 (6 bases). CDR3 residues: CASGEQGLRYGYTF. The CDR3 DNA follows: TGTGCCAGCGGCGAACAGGGTTTACGCTATGGCTACACCTTC.